This T cell receptor beta chain stems from a study of T-cell memory formation after mild COVID-19 (dated by TCRdb to the early 2020s). Regarding the complete study: Most TCR sequence clusters were specific to one of the two donors. Longitudinal TCRalpha and TCRbeta repertoire sequencing tracked T-cell clones expanding and contracting after mild COVID-19 in a couple of donors. Two young, previously healthy adult volunteers, one female and one male, were included in the cohort. Points the paper makes about the study in general: SARS-CoV-2 specificity of the second-wave clones peaking on day 37 was not confirmed. The detection of some responding clones in pre-infection memory suggests that pre-existing cross-reactive memory T cells joined the SARS-CoV-2 response. Balanced CD4/CD8 phenotypes were observed for clones contracting from day 15 to 85, whereas a bias towards CD4+ was observed for a second wave of clones expanding from day 15 to 37. The study included only a couple of mild cases, and larger cohorts that include severe cases with pre-infection samples were judged to be necessary. Contracting CD4+ clones turned up mainly in the CM and EM memory subsets, whereas EMRA was where CD8+ clones were enriched.

V sheds 7 bases and J sheds 2 bases, leaving 11 bases between their ends. CDR1 and CDR2 were assigned from the germline V gene as SQVTM and ANQGSEA. There are 13 amino acids in the CDR3, from cysteine to phenylalanine inclusive. Only CDR3 DNA is held: 39 bases, read in frame from base 1. Ficoll-Paque density gradient centrifugation was the method used to isolate PBMCs. The instrument was an Illumina NovaSeq 6000. Using 5'RACE with constant-segment primers, TCRalpha and TCRbeta cDNA libraries were constructed, with sample barcodes and unique molecular identifiers added in the process. Trizol reagent was used to extract RNA from every sample. Library amplification was performed in two PCR steps, and a second sample barcode and Illumina TruSeq adapters were introduced in the second step. Sequencing of libraries was performed on an Illumina NovaSeq with 2 x 150 bp paired-end reads. Under the source paper's analysis protocol: Demultiplexing of reads and collapsing into UMI-guided consensus sequences were performed with migec v1.2.7. Using mixcr v2.1.11, UMI consensuses were aligned to TRA and TRB V and J templates and then assembled into clonotypes. Expanded or contracted clonotypes were those called significant by both edgeR and NoisET, with noise models trained on biological replicates. For edgeR calls, the thresholds were a false discovery rate-adjusted p below 0.01 and a log2 fold-change of 1. As an exploratory analysis of dynamics, PCA with hierarchical clustering was applied to max-normalized trajectories of the 1000 most abundant clonotypes. Each responding clone was given a CD4 or CD8 phenotype based on the CD4+ and CD8+ repertoires, which had been sequenced separately. TCRdb trimmed the raw reads at Q25, called clones with MiXCR and kept productive beta chains. Every CDR3 protein is listed once, alongside the most common genes and DNA of its rows. TCRdb, not the original authors, processed these V and J calls. This sample is represented by 75,000 to 95,000 distinct CDR3 sequences; 10% to 15% of them were singletons. The ten largest clones take up about 25% of the sample.

This clonotype showed up just a few times. Its antigen is still unknown. Per-base quality was not reported, and no clone a single base away is much larger than it. The origin of this receptor is an adult woman who had mild COVID-19 (a few samples of this study predate the infection). The sample titles of this study are shuffled in the database, so cell type and time point are left out; the donor was told from shared clones. This sequence uses TRBV29-1 and TRBJ2-2, with the D assignment possibly TRBD1 or TRBD2, given 5 matching bases for each. The specimen was PBMCs or a T cell subset sorted from them (not recorded which). The CDR3 region: CSAWGFNTGELFF. The DNA sequence is given as TGCAGCGCATGGGGGTTCAACACCGGGGAGCTGTTTTTT.